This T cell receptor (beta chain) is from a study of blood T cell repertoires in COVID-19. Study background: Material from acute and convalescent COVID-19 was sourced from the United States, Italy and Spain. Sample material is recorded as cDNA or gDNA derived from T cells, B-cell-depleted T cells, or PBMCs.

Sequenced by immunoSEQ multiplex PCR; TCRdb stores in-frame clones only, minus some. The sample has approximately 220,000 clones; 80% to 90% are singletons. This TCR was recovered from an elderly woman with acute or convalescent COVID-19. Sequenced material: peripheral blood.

CDR3 in DNA: TGTGCCAGCAGCCTGACGACTAGCGGGGCGGGCACCGGGGAGCTGTTTTTT. Amino acids: CASSLTTSGAGTGELFF. The chain recombines TRBV7-3 with TRBJ2-2; 11 nucleotides line up with TRBD2. CDR1 is SGHTA and CDR2 is FQGTGA in the germline V gene. With 5 bases clipped from V and 4 bases from J, the junction kept 9 bases outside the gene matches. The CDR3 extends over 17 amino acids.